What follows are 29 T cell receptor beta chains derived from one specimen sequenced in a study of technical replicates of blood from several donors. Clones were sequenced by immunoSEQ multiplex PCR, and TCRdb holds only the in-frame ones, with some missing. Here the sample spans tens of thousands of clones, approximately 96% being singletons. The specimen was T cells isolated from PBMCs. These receptors all stem from a human donor in good health.

The V gene is TRBV28, the J gene TRBJ2-2, with 9 bases matching TRBD2. CDR1 is MDHEN and CDR2 is SYDVKM in the germline V gene. The CDR3 is 16 amino acids. The trim removed 1 base at V and 1 base at J, leaving 1 base unmatched. Here the CDR3 DNA reads TGTGCCAGCAGTTTATTAGCGGGGGAGAACACCGGGGAGCTGTTTTTT. It translates to CASSLLAGENTGELFF.

The V and J genes are TRBV13 and TRBJ2-1; 10 bases align to TRBD2. With 5 bases clipped from V and 2 bases from J, the junction kept 3 bases outside the gene matches. This CDR3 spans 15 amino acids. Per the germline V gene, CDR1 is PRHDT and CDR2 is FYEKMQ (reference sequence). As DNA, the CDR3 is TGTGCCAGCAGCGAAGGACTAGCGGCCTACAATGAGCAGTTCTTC. Amino acid sequence: CASSEGLAAYNEQFF.

This clone was seen once. Written as DNA, the CDR3 is TGCGCCAGCAGCTGGACTAGCGGGAGTATCTATGAGCAGTTCTTC. Residues: CASSWTSGSIYEQFF. The rearrangement joins TRBV5-1 to TRBJ2-1; 13 nucleotides align to TRBD2. From germline, CDR1 is SGHRS and CDR2 YFSETQ. With V trimmed by 3 bases and J by 8 bases, 5 bases remained unmatched. This CDR3 comprises 15 residues.

The V gene is TRBV2, the J gene TRBJ1-2; the match to TRBD1 covers 9 bases. The germline V gene has CDR1 SNHLY and CDR2 FYNNEI. The CDR3 extends over 13 amino acids. Trimming removed 5 bases from V and 6 bases from J; junction bases left unmatched: 4. For the CDR3, the DNA is TGTGCCAGCAGTCAGACAGGGGGAGATGGCTACACCTTC. It codes for CASSQTGGDGYTF.

The rearrangement links TRBV25-1 to TRBJ2-4; 8 bases line up with TRBD2. V lost 3 bases and J lost 0; bases outside the gene matches: 7. Germline loops: CDR1 MGHDK, CDR2 SYGVNS. This CDR3 spans 17 amino acids. As DNA, the CDR3 is TGTGCCAGCAGTGACAATAGCGGGATTCCAGCCAAAAACATTCAGTACTTC. Protein product: CASSDNSGIPAKNIQYF. The whole variable domain, filled in from reference TRBV25-1 and TRBJ2-4, reads EADIYQTPRYLVIGTGKKITLECSQTMGHDKMYWYQQDPGMELHLIHYSYGVNSTEKGDLSSESTVSRIRTEHFPLTLESARPSHTSQYLCASSDNSGIPAKNIQYFGAGTRLSVL.

The V call is TRBV15, the J call TRBJ1-2, with D unclear. Germline assignment: CDR1 LNHNV and CDR2 YYDKDF (reference sequence). The CDR3 loop spans 13 amino acids. Between the trimmed V and J ends, which lost 0 bases and 4 bases, there was a span of 6 bases. CDR3 DNA: TGTGCCACCAGCAGAGATCAGCGCTATGGCTACACCTTC. This gives the protein CATSRDQRYGYTF.

In DNA, the CDR3 is TGTGCCAGCAGCCCCCTCCCGAGGCCCTACGAGCAGTACTTC. It specifies CASSPLPRPYEQYF. The chain carries TRBV7-2 and TRBJ2-7; D is unresolved. The CDR3 is 14 residues long. Germline values: CDR1 SGHTA, CDR2 FQGNSA. Trimming took off 5 bases at V and 2 bases at J, with 13 bases between the two ends.

The chain joins TRBV5-1 to TRBJ2-3; the match to TRBD2 covers 7 bases. Per the germline V gene, CDR1 is SGHRS and CDR2 is YFSETQ. V shed 5 bases, J shed 6 bases, and the junction held 9 bases outside the gene matches. The CDR3 consists of 14 residues. The CDR3 region is CASSFREVGDTQYF. In nucleotides, the CDR3 is TGCGCCAGCAGTTTTCGGGAGGTGGGGGATACGCAGTATTTT.

The chain employs TRBV12-5 and TRBJ1-4; 10 bases align to TRBD1. CDR3 size: 14 residues. Trimming at V came to 6 bases and at J to 4 bases, leaving 2 bases not matched to a gene. CDR1 is LGHNT and CDR2 is FRNRAP in the germline V gene. The CDR3 sequence: CASGRTGGNEKLFF. CDR3 bases: TGTGCTAGTGGGAGGACAGGGGGTAATGAAAAACTGTTTTTT. Based on the CDR3 plus reference TRBV12-5 and TRBJ1-4, the full variable domain is DARVTQTPRHKVTEMGQEVTMRCQPILGHNTVFWYRQTMMQGLELLAYFRNRAPLDDSGMPKDRFSAEMPDATLATLKIQPSEPRDSAVYFCASGRTGGNEKLFFGSGTQLSVL.

This chain connects TRBV10-3 to TRBJ1-2; no definite D call. Germline V CDR1 and CDR2: ENHRY, SYGVKD. V was pared by 4 bases and J by 4 bases, with 7 bases between. This CDR3 has 12 residues. CDR3 bases: TGTGCCATCAGTGCTGGACTCTATGGCTACACCTTC. Encoded protein: CAISAGLYGYTF.

The chain combines TRBV30 with TRBJ2-2; perhaps TRBD2 as D (6 bases). V was clipped by 1 base and J by 5 bases, with 11 bases between them. Germline V CDR1 and CDR2: GTSNPN, SVGIG (reference sequence). The CDR3 consists of 14 residues. The CDR3 loop reads CAWSGAGRTGELFF. The CDR3, as DNA: TGTGCCTGGAGTGGGGCAGGGAGGACCGGGGAGCTGTTTTTT.

This sequence joins TRBV7-6 and TRBJ2-7, with 9 bases aligning to TRBD1. This CDR3 spans 15 amino acids. V shed 6 bases, J shed 2 bases, and the junction held 8 bases outside the gene matches. The germline gives CDR1 SGHVS, CDR2 FNYEAQ. CDR3 region: CASSLGQGSTYEQYF. CDR3 bases: TGTGCCAGCAGTCTAGGACAGGGGTCAACCTACGAGCAGTACTTC.

In DNA, the CDR3 is TGCGCCAGCAGCCCAGGGGGCCAGGTCTTCTCTGGAAACACCATATATTTT. Residues: CASSPGGQVFSGNTIYF. V gene TRBV5-1 combines with J gene TRBJ1-3; 8 bases agree with TRBD1. Germline CDR1 is SGHRS and CDR2 is YFSETQ. The CDR3 contains 17 residues. V dropped 4 bases and J dropped 0; count of bases not matched to a gene: 9.

The chain employs TRBV5-4 and TRBJ2-7; 10 bases are shared with TRBD2. CDR1 is SGHNT and CDR2 is YYREEE in the germline V gene (reference sequence). V lost 4 bases and J lost 1; bases outside the gene matches: 8. The CDR3 is 16 amino acids. This CDR3 is CASSVKTSGYSYEQYF. The CDR3 nucleotides read TGTGCCAGCAGCGTAAAGACTAGCGGGTATTCCTACGAGCAGTACTTC.

V gene TRBV4-1 combines with J gene TRBJ1-4, with D possibly matching TRBD1 (6 bases). Germline CDR1 is MGHRA and CDR2 is YSYEKL. The CDR3 contains 16 residues. The germline V and J ends were trimmed by 1 base and 8 bases, with 17 bases remaining between them. CDR3: CASSQAPLQTGEKLFF. The CDR3 DNA sequence: TGCGCCAGCAGCCAAGCACCTCTCCAAACAGGGGAAAAACTGTTTTTT.

The sample holds one count of this clone. The rearrangement links TRBV9 to TRBJ2-2, with D possibly being TRBD2 (5 bases). Trimming removed 3 bases from V and 4 bases from J, with 10 bases in between. The CDR3 length is 14 residues. Looked up from germline, CDR1 is SGDLS and CDR2 is YYNGEE. The CDR3 DNA sequence: TGTGCCAGCAGCGACCGGAGGTCCACCGGGGAGCTGTTTTTT. Translating gives CASSDRRSTGELFF.

The CDR3 sequence: CASSANSIYEQYF. Here the CDR3 DNA reads TGTGCCAGCAGCGCTAATTCTATCTACGAGCAGTACTTC. The chain employs TRBV25-1 and TRBJ2-7; no definite D call. V shed 6 bases and J shed 3 bases, with 12 bases lying between them. In germline, CDR1 is MGHDK, CDR2 SYGVNS. This CDR3 is built from 13 residues.

This chain uses TRBV6-1 with TRBJ1-2, with 7 nucleotides matching TRBD1. The CDR3 contains 12 residues. Germline V gene lookup returns CDR1 MNHNS and CDR2 SASEGT. With 10 bases clipped from V and 4 bases from J, the junction kept 6 bases outside the gene matches. The CDR3: CATRDRRYGYTF. CDR3 sequence (DNA): TGTGCCACCCGGGACAGACGCTATGGCTACACCTTC.

V is TRBV27 and J is TRBJ1-5, with 7 bases identical to TRBD1. Trimming cost V 5 bases and J 3 bases; bases outside gene matches: 1. The CDR3 has 13 residues. In germline, CDR1 is MNHEY, CDR2 SMNVEV (reference sequence). The CDR3 reads CASSRGLNQPQHF. In nucleotides, the CDR3 is TGTGCCAGCAGTAGGGGGCTCAATCAGCCCCAGCATTTT.

The chain is built from TRBV9 and TRBJ2-1, with TRBD1 matching 7 bases. V shed 4 bases, J shed 9 bases, and the junction held 10 bases outside the gene matches. Germline values: CDR1 SGDLS, CDR2 YYNGEE. The CDR3 covers 14 residues. CDR3 amino acids: CASSPGTAPSEQFF. CDR3 DNA: TGTGCCAGCAGCCCAGGGACAGCGCCAAGTGAGCAGTTCTTC.

The chain employs TRBV13 and TRBJ2-7; D possibly corresponds to TRBD1 (5 bases). In germline, CDR1 is PRHDT, CDR2 FYEKMQ (reference sequence). The CDR3 has 15 amino acids. The V end was cut by 1 base, the J end by 0 bases, with 10 bases between. In nucleotides, the CDR3 is TGTGCCAGCAGCTTAGCCGACAGAAGCTCCTACGAGCAGTACTTC. Residues: CASSLADRSSYEQYF.

The chain joins TRBV7-2 to TRBJ2-7; D might be TRBD1 (6 bases). Germline values: CDR1 SGHTA, CDR2 FQGNSA. Between the trimmed V and J ends, which lost 5 bases and 3 bases, there was a span of 14 bases. This CDR3 is 14 amino acids long. The CDR3 protein is CASSMDSDYYEQYF. The CDR3 DNA reads as TGTGCCAGCAGCATGGACAGCGACTACTACGAGCAGTACTTC.

The rearrangement links TRBV7-9 to TRBJ2-1, with TRBD1 matching over 10 bases. Germline loops: CDR1 SEHNR, CDR2 FQNEAQ (reference sequence). This CDR3 contains 15 residues. V trimming: 5 bases; J trimming: 9 bases; junction bases outside the gene matches: 10. The CDR3 nucleotides are TGTGCCAGCAGCGGGACAGGGGTTGTTACTGGTGAGCAGTTCTTC. It specifies CASSGTGVVTGEQFF. Full variable domain (outside the CDR3, taken from reference TRBV7-9 and TRBJ2-1): DTGVSQNPRHKITKRGQNVTFRCDPISEHNRLYWYRQTLGQGPEFLTYFQNEAQLEKSRLLSDRFSAERPKGSFSTLEIQRTEQGDSAMYLCASSGTGVVTGEQFFGPGTRLTVL.

The V gene is TRBV6-1, the J gene TRBJ2-7, with 11 bases that match TRBD2. CDR1 and CDR2 (germline): MNHNS, SASEGT. V was clipped by 10 bases and J by 4 bases; unmatched bases: 12. There are 15 residues in the CDR3. CDR3 sequence (DNA): TGTGCCATCGAAGAGGGGACTAGCGGATTTTACGAGCAGTACTTC. It encodes CAIEEGTSGFYEQYF.

The chain is built from TRBV28 and TRBJ2-6; D may be TRBD1 (5 bases). V was shortened by 3 bases and J by 0 bases, with 12 bases between the two germline ends. Germline V gene sequence: CDR1 MDHEN, CDR2 SYDVKM. CDR3 length equals 17 residues. CDR3: CASSLQGLLSGANVLTF. In nucleotides, the CDR3 is TGTGCCAGCAGTTTGCAGGGTTTACTCTCTGGGGCCAACGTCCTGACTTTC.

This chain uses TRBV10-2 with TRBJ1-3, with D possibly matching TRBD1 (5 bases). V dropped 6 bases and J dropped 2 bases, with 11 bases sitting between them. This CDR3 contains 14 residues. Germline V CDR1 and CDR2: WSHSY, SAAADI. The CDR3: CASSEGRPGNTIYF. In DNA, the CDR3 is TGCGCCAGCAGCGAGGGGAGACCTGGAAACACCATATATTTT.

The rearrangement links TRBV4-1 to TRBJ1-1; D remains ambiguous. CDR1 MGHRA and CDR2 YSYEKL come from the germline V gene. Trimming stripped 0 bases from V and 2 bases from J, with 4 bases between. This CDR3 has 13 amino acids. DNA of the CDR3: TGCGCCAGCAGCCAAGAAGCAAACACTGAAGCTTTCTTT. This encodes CASSQEANTEAFF.

The rearrangement joins TRBV2 to TRBJ2-5, with D possibly TRBD1 on 5 matching bases. The V gene's germline CDR1 is SNHLY and CDR2 FYNNEI. The CDR3 sequence is 12 residues long. Deletions cut 5 bases from V and 4 bases from J, with 8 bases between. CDR3 sequence: CASSQTVETQYF. The CDR3 DNA sequence: TGTGCCAGCAGTCAGACAGTAGAGACCCAGTACTTC.

This chain uses TRBV9 with TRBJ1-5, with 7 bases fitting TRBD1. The CDR3 length is 15 residues. Germline V gene data show CDR1 as SGDLS and CDR2 as YYNGEE. The V and J ends lost 3 bases and 0 bases, in that order; junction bases with no gene match: 3. CDR3 DNA sequence: TGTGCCAGCAGCGAGGGGACAGTTAGCAATCAGCCCCAGCATTTT. Translated: CASSEGTVSNQPQHF.